This T cell receptor (beta chain) was recorded in a study of human thymus T cells. Clones were sequenced by immunoSEQ multiplex PCR, and TCRdb holds only the in-frame ones, with some missing. The data show some 120,000 clones, approximately 96% seen once. This clone was counted a few times. Resections removed during corrective heart surgery provided the thymus tissue used. Germline CDR1 reads SGDLS; CDR2 reads YYNGEE. Trimming took off 4 bases at V and 3 bases at J, with 14 bases between the two ends. The CDR3 is 14 residues long. This chain connects TRBV9 to TRBJ2-7, with D perhaps matching TRBD2 (6 bases). This receptor was identified in a boy in the first two years of life with a congenital heart defect but otherwise immunologically healthy. The material sequenced was thymus tissue. The CDR3 region is CASSPRGAGYEQYF. The CDR3 DNA follows: TGTGCCAGCAGCCCCCGCGGGGCGGGCTACGAGCAGTACTTC.